This T cell receptor beta chain comes out of a study of T cells expressing NK-cell markers. Study-level information: HCMV seropositivity marked seven of the eight sequenced donors; one was seronegative.

The CDR3 consists of 15 residues. With the 5' RACE reads reprocessed, TCRdb shows one record per CDR3 protein and no DNA. The listing contains about 460,000 distinct CDR3 sequences. This receptor was identified in a woman aged 45-65 years in good health. This chain joins TRBV12-3 or TRBV12-4 and TRBJ2-3; TCRdb names TRBD1, which stays unverified in the absence of DNA. The sequenced material came from blood T cells: a sorted CD56 or NKG2C T cell subset, CD4+ or CD8+ T cells, or bulk PBMC T cells (not recorded which). The CDR3 loop reads CASSPGGITGDTQYF.